This is a list of T cell receptor beta chains from one sample in a study of early T cells in non-severe SARS-CoV-2 infection. Via MiXCR, TCRdb re-called the 5' RACE reads, giving one row per CDR3 protein. Here the sample spans tens of thousands of distinct CDR3 sequences, roughly 15% being singletons. Sequenced material: whole blood, taken at baseline. The source of these receptors is an adult who was a healthcare worker with PCR-confirmed SARS-CoV-2 infection or an uninfected control (not recorded which). CDR3s include the opening cysteine and the closing phenylalanine or tryptophan. A D gene is named only where the DNA matches it firmly. Size is omitted from some rows. Given values are once, few, many or a class for expanded clones.

D gene | clone size | J gene | V gene | CDR3 protein | CDR3 DNA
NA | few | TRBJ2-3 | TRBV15 | CATSNGPDTQYF | TGTGCCACCAGCAACGGTCCAGATACGCAGTATTTT
NA | many | TRBJ2-7 | TRBV9 | CASRGGPPKYF | TGTGCCAGCAGGGGGGGACCCCCAAAGTACTTC
NA | many | TRBJ2-7 | TRBV12-3/TRBV12-4 | CASSFGVLYEQYF | TGTGCCAGCAGTTTTGGGGTGCTCTACGAGCAGTACTTC
NA | NA | TRBJ1-1 | TRBV28 | CASSLARVTEAFF | TGTGCCAGCAGTCTGGCGAGGGTCACTGAAGCTTTCTTT
TRBD2 | NA | TRBJ2-2 | TRBV7-8 | CASSLASGSTGELFF | TGTGCCAGCAGCTTGGCTAGCGGTAGCACCGGGGAGCTGTTTTTT
NA | many | TRBJ2-1 | TRBV7-6 | CASSLGTGVRHEQFF | TGTGCCAGCAGCTTAGGTACAGGCGTCCGCCATGAGCAGTTCTTC
TRBD1 | many | TRBJ2-5 | TRBV13 | CASSPWGRGLETQYF | TGTGCCAGCAGCCCATGGGGCAGGGGGCTTGAGACCCAGTACTTC
TRBD1 | many | TRBJ1-1 | TRBV6-6 | CASSSRAGQGAATEAFF | TGTGCCAGCAGCTCCAGAGCGGGACAGGGGGCCGCCACTGAAGCTTTCTTT
TRBD2 | few | TRBJ2-4 | TRBV9 | CASSSHSGSDINIQYF | TGTGCCAGCAGCTCCCATAGCGGGAGCGATATAAACATTCAGTACTTC
NA | NA | TRBJ2-7 | TRBV4-2 | CASSQERASYEQYF | TGTGCCAGCAGCCAGGAGCGGGCCTCCTACGAGCAGTACTTC
TRBD2 | few | TRBJ2-7 | TRBV9 | CASSPTSGNYEQYF | TGTGCCAGCAGCCCAACTAGCGGGAACTACGAGCAGTACTTC
TRBD2 | NA | TRBJ2-5 | TRBV7-9 | CASSLSLAGVLETQYF | TGTGCCAGCAGCTTATCGCTAGCGGGAGTATTAGAGACCCAGTACTTC
NA | few | TRBJ2-7 | TRBV7-6 | CASSQSETYEQYF | TGTGCCAGCAGCCAGAGCGAAACCTACGAGCAGTACTTC
NA | NA | TRBJ2-7 | TRBV5-1 | CASSLAGKSYEQYF | TGCGCCAGCAGCTTGGCCGGGAAGTCCTACGAGCAGTACTTC
NA | many | TRBJ2-5 | TRBV6-6 | CASSYGGFSGQETQYF | TGTGCCAGCAGTTATGGGGGATTTTCCGGGCAAGAGACCCAGTACTTC
NA | NA | TRBJ1-3 | TRBV7-4 | CASSSRGNTIYF | TGTGCCAGCAGCTCTAGGGGAAACACCATATATTTT
TRBD1 | few | TRBJ1-4 | TRBV7-2 | CASSPRTGIEKLFF | TGTGCCAGCAGCCCTAGGACAGGGATTGAAAAACTGTTTTTT
NA | few | TRBJ1-1 | TRBV25-1 | CASSEQGMRTEAFF | TGTGCCAGCAGTGAACAGGGCATGAGGACTGAAGCTTTCTTT
NA | few | TRBJ1-1 | TRBV29-1 | CSVERFGGGYTEAFF | TGCAGCGTTGAAAGGTTTGGTGGGGGGTACACTGAAGCTTTCTTT
NA | NA | TRBJ2-5 | TRBV18 | CASSPLPLRSLETQYF | TGTGCCAGCTCACCACTTCCACTCCGGTCGTTGGAGACCCAGTACTTC
TRBD1 | NA | TRBJ2-2 | TRBV25-1 | CASSEPRGPNTGELFF | TGTGCCAGCAGTGAACCCAGGGGGCCGAACACCGGGGAGCTGTTTTTT
NA | many | TRBJ2-6 | TRBV3-1 | CASSQDPLARSGANVLTF | TGTGCCAGCAGCCAAGATCCCCTAGCACGCTCTGGGGCCAACGTCCTGACTTTC
NA | medium-sized | TRBJ2-1 | TRBV11-2 | CASSLTRNEQFF | TGTGCCAGCAGCCTAACCCGCAATGAGCAGTTCTTC
NA | many | TRBJ1-5 | TRBV6-6 | CASSYVGAGNQPQHF | TGTGCCAGCAGTTACGTGGGGGCTGGCAATCAGCCCCAGCATTTT
NA | many | TRBJ1-2 | TRBV7-2 | CASYRYVYGYTF | TGTGCCAGCTATAGATACGTCTATGGCTACACCTTC
NA | many | TRBJ1-5 | TRBV6-5 | CASSPDRSRNQPQHF | TGTGCCAGCAGCCCAGACAGGTCTCGCAATCAGCCCCAGCATTTT
NA | many | TRBJ2-3 | TRBV5-1 | CASRLERDWDTQYF | TGCGCCAGCCGGCTGGAACGAGACTGGGACACGCAGTATTTT
NA | few | TRBJ2-1 | TRBV2 | CASGGPNEQFF | TGTGCCAGCGGGGGGCCCAATGAGCAGTTCTTC
TRBD2 | few | TRBJ2-7 | TRBV10-1 | CASSPGLAGGPRNEQYF | TGCGCCAGCTCGCCGGGACTAGCGGGAGGGCCGAGGAACGAGCAGTACTTC
NA | few | TRBJ2-2 | TRBV20-1 | CSALFRVANTGELFF | TGCAGTGCTTTGTTTAGGGTCGCGAACACCGGGGAGCTGTTTTTT
TRBD1 | many | TRBJ2-3 | TRBV12-3/TRBV12-4 | CASSPGQGSTDTQYF | TGTGCCAGCAGCCCAGGACAGGGGAGCACAGATACGCAGTATTTT
TRBD2 | NA | TRBJ2-5 | TRBV11-2 | CASSRASGSGETQYF | TGTGCCAGCAGCCGGGCTAGCGGTTCGGGAGAGACCCAGTACTTC
NA | few | TRBJ2-1 | TRBV9 | CASSPRPEPGISYNEQFF | TGTGCCAGCAGCCCCCGACCGGAACCCGGAATTTCCTACAATGAGCAGTTCTTC
NA | NA | TRBJ1-1 | TRBV10-1 | CASSDGTEAFF | TGCGCCAGCAGTGACGGGACTGAAGCTTTCTTT
TRBD2 | many | TRBJ2-7 | TRBV19 | CASRSTSGSYEQYF | TGTGCCAGCAGGAGTACTAGCGGCTCCTACGAGCAGTACTTC
NA | many | TRBJ2-5 | TRBV7-9 | CASSLKDLRDQYF | TGTGCCAGCAGCTTAAAGGACCTCCGAGACCAGTACTTC
TRBD2 | many | TRBJ2-1 | TRBV11-2 | CASSRSFLFGAGEGNEQFF | TGTGCCAGCAGCAGATCTTTCCTATTCGGGGCGGGAGAAGGCAATGAGCAGTTCTTC
NA | few | TRBJ2-5 | TRBV24-1 | CATSDSGFLQETQYF | TGTGCCACCAGTGATTCGGGCTTCCTCCAAGAGACCCAGTACTTC
NA | few | TRBJ2-5 | TRBV7-9 | CASSFPTGSQETQYF | TGTGCCAGCAGCTTCCCCACAGGATCCCAAGAGACCCAGTACTTC
NA | few | TRBJ2-1 | TRBV9 | CASGTYNEQFF | TGTGCCAGCGGAACCTACAATGAGCAGTTCTTC
TRBD2 | many | TRBJ2-1 | TRBV18 | CASSPRISWEGRDEQFF | TGTGCCAGCTCACCACGAATTTCGTGGGAGGGCAGGGATGAGCAGTTCTTC
NA | NA | TRBJ2-3 | TRBV7-3 | CASSLTAPDTQYF | TGTGCCAGCAGCTTAACGGCGCCAGATACGCAGTATTTT
NA | NA | TRBJ1-1 | TRBV30 | CAWSVIGGTEAFF | TGTGCCTGGAGTGTAATCGGTGGCACTGAAGCTTTCTTT
NA | many | TRBJ1-1 | TRBV6-1 | CASIPPGYTEAFF | TGTGCCAGCATTCCCCCGGGGTACACTGAAGCTTTCTTT
NA | few | TRBJ2-5 | TRBV27 | CASSLSWSSQETQYF | TGTGCCAGCAGTTTATCGTGGTCTTCCCAAGAGACCCAGTACTTC
NA | many | TRBJ1-4 | TRBV27 | CASQGEKLFF | TGTGCCAGCCAAGGTGAAAAACTGTTTTTT
TRBD1 | medium-sized | TRBJ2-4 | TRBV5-4 | CASSLPGQGTNIQYF | TGTGCCAGCAGCTTACCGGGACAGGGAACGAACATTCAGTACTTC